Each of the 19 T cell receptor beta chains below was sequenced from the same sample in a study of blood T cell repertoires in COVID-19 (dated by TCRdb to about 2020). The library was obtained by the immunoSEQ multiplex PCR assay. Entries here come from immuneACCESS through TCRdb and include only in-frame sequences with V and J called. Some clones fail to appear in such tables; in the studies checked, an unresolved V gene covers under half of the shortfall, and the cause of the remainder is unknown. The table for this sample lists about 130,000 clones; about 89% of them were counted only once. About an eighth of the sample is held by the ten biggest clonotypes. What was sequenced was peripheral blood. These receptors originate from a woman between 70 and 85 years old with COVID-19, enrolled during active disease.

The genes are TRBV18 and TRBJ1-1, with D perhaps TRBD1 (6 bases). The germline V and J ends were trimmed by 2 bases and 0 bases, with 13 bases remaining between them. This CDR3 comprises 16 residues. The germline V gene has CDR1 KGHSH and CDR2 LQKENI. The CDR3: CASSPTLQGMNTEAFF. The CDR3 DNA follows: TGTGCCAGCTCACCAACACTACAGGGAATGAACACTGAAGCTTTCTTT.

The chain combines TRBV6-5 with TRBJ1-4; no firm D call. This CDR3 spans 15 amino acids. The V gene's germline CDR1 is MNHEY and CDR2 SVGAGI. V gave up 6 bases and J gave up 7 bases, with 18 bases separating them. The CDR3 is CASSKNTPPGEKLFF. DNA of the CDR3: TGTGCCAGCAGCAAGAACACTCCACCGGGTGAAAAACTGTTTTTT.

The chain uses TRBV20-1 and TRBJ1-5; D gene uncertain. Germline V gene sequence: CDR1 DFQATT, CDR2 SNEGSKA (reference sequence). There are 14 residues in the CDR3. V was trimmed by 3 bases and J by 1 base, leaving 10 bases between them. CDR3 protein: CSASSWRSNQPQHF. The CDR3 DNA reads TGCAGTGCTAGTAGTTGGAGAAGCAATCAGCCCCAGCATTTT.

The gene calls are TRBV28 and TRBJ1-1, with D tentatively TRBD1 (5 bases). CDR3 length: 17 amino acids. The V gene lost 6 bases and the J gene lost 7 bases, with 27 bases spanning the gap. Germline CDR1 is MDHEN and CDR2 is SYDVKM. Here the CDR3 reads CASSPSGGAGVVGEAFF. In nucleotides, the CDR3 is TGTGCCAGCAGCCCGTCGGGAGGCGCGGGGGTGGTCGGTGAAGCTTTCTTT.

This clone has a handful of counts. The chain carries TRBV12-3 or TRBV12-4 and TRBJ1-1, with D perhaps TRBD1 (6 bases). The CDR3 is 12 residues long. Trimming removed 2 bases from V and 8 bases from J, with 9 bases in between. CDR3 nucleotides: TGTGCCAGCAGTTTAAGCAGGGGAGAAGCTTTCTTT. Translated: CASSLSRGEAFF.

The chain links TRBV27 to TRBJ2-2; possibly TRBD1 for D (6 bases). V shed 8 bases and J shed 0 bases, with 10 bases lying between them. This CDR3 has 14 amino acids. CDR1 and CDR2 (germline): MNHEY, SMNVEV (reference sequence). Written as DNA, the CDR3 is TGTGCCAGCGTGGGGACAACGAACACCGGGGAGCTGTTTTTT. Protein: CASVGTTNTGELFF.

The chain combines TRBV28 with TRBJ2-1, with D possibly matching TRBD1 (6 bases). This CDR3 is built from 12 residues. The germline CDR1 and CDR2 sequences are MDHEN and SYDVKM. The V gene lost 5 bases and the J gene lost 13 bases, with 15 bases spanning the gap. As DNA, the CDR3 is TGTGCCAGCAGTCCCCCGGACAGAAGACAGTTCTTC. This codes for CASSPPDRRQFF.

The gene calls are TRBV3-1 (or the pseudogene TRBV3-2) and TRBJ1-2, with 11 bases identical to TRBD1. CDR1 LGHDT and CDR2 YNNKEL come from the germline V gene (reference sequence). The V gene end was trimmed by 4 bases and the J gene end by 4 bases; junction bases not matched to a gene: 8. This CDR3 is 16 amino acids long. The CDR3 coding sequence is TGTGCCAGCAGCCCCCGGGACAGGGGGAGGGGCTATGGCTACACCTTC. Protein sequence: CASSPRDRGRGYGYTF.

This rearrangement joins TRBV5-1 to TRBJ1-2; TRBD1 aligns across 10 bases. This CDR3 contains 14 residues. V gave up 2 bases and J gave up 8 bases; unmatched junction bases: 6. The germline gives CDR1 SGHRS, CDR2 YFSETQ. CDR3 amino acids: CASSLGDRGGGYTF. As DNA, the CDR3 is TGCGCCAGCAGCTTAGGGGACAGGGGAGGCGGCTACACCTTC.

In DNA form, the CDR3 reads TGTGCCAGCAGCCCATCAGGCCGGGAGACCCAGTACTTC. Its protein product is CASSPSGRETQYF. The chain carries TRBV3-1 (or the pseudogene TRBV3-2) and TRBJ2-5; D unclear. Trimming stripped 4 bases from V and 5 bases from J, with 11 bases between. CDR1 is LGHDT, CDR2 YNNKEL, per germline (reference sequence). This CDR3 is built from 13 residues.

The rearrangement uses TRBV6-6 and TRBJ2-1, with D unclear. The CDR3 length is 14 residues. The germline gives CDR1 MNHNY, CDR2 SVGAGI (reference sequence). V dropped 2 bases and J dropped 8 bases, with 13 bases sitting between them. Written as DNA, the CDR3 is TGTGCCAGCAGTTACCGCGGCGGCGTGGATGAGCAGTTCTTC. It encodes CASSYRGGVDEQFF.

The chain recombines TRBV11-3 with TRBJ1-1; D gene ambiguous. CDR1 and CDR2 (germline): SGHNT, YENEEA. V was clipped by 0 bases and J by 3 bases, with 5 bases between them. The CDR3 has 13 residues. CDR3 residues: CASSLDQDTEAFF. CDR3 DNA: TGTGCCAGCAGCTTAGATCAGGACACTGAAGCTTTCTTT.

The gene calls are TRBV24-1 and TRBJ2-3; D is unclear. The germline V gene has CDR1 KGHDR and CDR2 SFDVKD. Trimming removed 6 bases at V and 2 bases at J, with 11 bases between. CDR3 length equals 14 residues. The CDR3 protein is CATSSTGSTDTQYF. The DNA of the CDR3 is TGTGCCACCAGTTCCACCGGGTCCACAGATACGCAGTATTTT.

The chain combines TRBV28 with TRBJ1-5, with D tentatively TRBD1 (5 bases). Germline lookup yields CDR1 MDHEN and CDR2 SYDVKM. Trimming stripped 9 bases from V and 0 bases from J, with 18 bases between. There are 16 residues in the CDR3. The CDR3 reads CASKLGGVGSNQPQHF. As DNA, the CDR3 is TGTGCCAGTAAACTTGGGGGGGTGGGTAGCAATCAGCCCCAGCATTTT.

The rearrangement links TRBV19 to TRBJ1-5; D perhaps matches TRBD1 (5 bases). Germline loops: CDR1 LNHDA, CDR2 SQIVND (reference sequence). Trimming took off 5 bases at V and 4 bases at J, with 15 bases between the two ends. CDR3 length: 15 amino acids. The CDR3 loop reads CASSAETVPNQPQHF. The CDR3 nucleotides are TGTGCCAGTAGTGCGGAGACAGTTCCGAATCAGCCCCAGCATTTT.

This clone came up once. The chain has TRBV19 and TRBJ2-7, with a tentative D call TRBD2 (6 bases). The V and J ends lost 8 bases and 1 base respectively, with 12 bases between them. This CDR3 has 13 residues. Germline V gives CDR1 LNHDA, CDR2 SQIVND (reference sequence). CDR3 sequence reads: CASSGTWSYEQYF. In nucleotides, the CDR3 is TGTGCCAGTTCCGGGACTTGGTCCTACGAGCAGTACTTC.

This chain uses TRBV7-2 with TRBJ2-5, with 13 bases lining up with TRBD2. CDR3 size: 16 residues. CDR1 is SGHTA, CDR2 FQGNSA, per germline. Trimming took 5 bases from V and 2 from J; bases not matched to a gene: 5. The CDR3 reads CASSPGLAGKQETQYF. CDR3 nucleotide sequence: TGTGCCAGCAGCCCGGGACTAGCGGGGAAACAAGAGACCCAGTACTTC.

The rearrangement joins TRBV3-1 (or the pseudogene TRBV3-2) to TRBJ2-2; 7 bases are shared with TRBD2. Unmatched junction bases numbered 6, after V lost 4 bases and J lost 1 base. The CDR3 runs 16 residues. Germline assignment: CDR1 LGHDT and CDR2 YNNKEL (reference sequence). CDR3 in DNA: TGTGCCAGCAGCCCGGAGTTAGCGGGGAACACCGGGGAGCTGTTTTTT. Translated: CASSPELAGNTGELFF.

The chain joins TRBV19 to TRBJ2-5; 10 nucleotides agree with TRBD2. Germline assignment: CDR1 LNHDA and CDR2 SQIVND (reference sequence). V lost 2 bases and J lost 4; bases outside the gene matches: 4. This CDR3 is built from 15 residues. The CDR3, as DNA: TGTGCCAGTAGTATAAGCGGGGGGGTAGGAGAGACCCAGTACTTC. Translation: CASSISGGVGETQYF.